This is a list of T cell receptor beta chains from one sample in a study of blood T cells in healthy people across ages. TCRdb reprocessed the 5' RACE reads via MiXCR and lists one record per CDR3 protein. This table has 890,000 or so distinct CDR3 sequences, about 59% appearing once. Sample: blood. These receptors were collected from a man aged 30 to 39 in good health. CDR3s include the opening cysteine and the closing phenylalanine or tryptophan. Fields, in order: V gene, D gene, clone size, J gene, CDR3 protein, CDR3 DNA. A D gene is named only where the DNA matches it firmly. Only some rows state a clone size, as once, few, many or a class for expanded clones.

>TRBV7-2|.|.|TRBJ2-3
CASSLVLETDTQYF
TGTGCCAGCAGCTTAGTACTAGAGACAGATACGCAGTATTTT
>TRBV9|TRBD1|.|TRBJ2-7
CASSARPGTGIGAYEQYF
TGTGCCAGCAGCGCACGTCCCGGGACAGGGATCGGAGCCTACGAGCAGTACTTC
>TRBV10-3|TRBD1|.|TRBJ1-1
CAISSTGAFMEAFF
TGTGCCATTAGTTCGACAGGGGCATTCATGGAAGCTTTCTTT
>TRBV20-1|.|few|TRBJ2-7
CSASQEQLSYEQYF
TGCAGTGCTAGTCAAGAGCAACTCTCCTACGAGCAGTACTTC
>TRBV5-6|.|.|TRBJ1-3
CASSLGTLSGNTIYF
TGTGCCAGCAGCTTGGGGACACTCTCTGGAAACACCATATATTTT
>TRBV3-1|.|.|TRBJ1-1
CASSQDRVDTEAFF
TGTGCCAGCAGCCAAGACCGGGTGGACACTGAAGCTTTCTTT
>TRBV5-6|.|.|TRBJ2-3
CASSVTVTDTQYF
TGTGCCAGCAGCGTAACCGTCACAGATACGCAGTATTTT
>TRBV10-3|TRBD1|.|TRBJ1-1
CAIRGGQRNTEAFF
TGCGCCATCAGAGGGGGACAGAGGAACACTGAAGCTTTCTTT
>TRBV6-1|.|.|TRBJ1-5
CASSEGRILNQPQHF
TGTGCCAGCAGTGAGGGGAGGATCCTCAATCAGCCCCAGCATTTT
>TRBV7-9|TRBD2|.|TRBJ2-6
CASSWTSGGTGANVLTF
TGTGCCAGCAGTTGGACTAGCGGGGGGACCGGGGCCAACGTCCTGACTTTC
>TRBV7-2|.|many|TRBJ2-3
CASSLMAGAQGTDTQYF
TGTGCCAGCAGCTTAATGGCGGGGGCGCAGGGCACAGATACGCAGTATTTT
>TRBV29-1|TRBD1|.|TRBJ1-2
CSVIQGDSNYGYTF
TGCAGCGTGATACAGGGGGATTCTAACTATGGCTACACCTTC
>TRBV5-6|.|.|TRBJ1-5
CASSLFRSGAGNQPQHF
TGCGCCAGCAGCTTGTTTCGTTCGGGGGCTGGCAATCAGCCCCAGCATTTT
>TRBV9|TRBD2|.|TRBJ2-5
CASSATGRKTLYF
TGTGCCAGCAGCGCGACCGGGAGGAAGACCCTGTACTTC
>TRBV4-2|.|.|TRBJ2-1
CASSSGANNEQFF
TGTGCCAGCAGTTCCGGGGCCAACAATGAGCAGTTCTTC
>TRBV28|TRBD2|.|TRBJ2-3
CASSFGGRDLTDTQYF
TGTGCCAGCAGTTTTGGAGGGAGGGACCTCACAGATACGCAGTATTTT
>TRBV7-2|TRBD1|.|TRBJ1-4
CASSQDRGAEKLFF
TGTGCCAGCAGCCAGGACAGGGGGGCCGAAAAACTGTTTTTT
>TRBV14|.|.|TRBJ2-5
CASSLVMGSYGQYF
TGTGCCAGCAGCCTCGTCATGGGGTCCTACGGGCAGTACTTC
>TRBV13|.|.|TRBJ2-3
CASSSGGGPSTDTQYF
TGTGCCAGCAGTAGCGGTGGCGGACCTAGCACAGATACGCAGTATTTT
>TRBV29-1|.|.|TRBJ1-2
CSGKRQGVDYGYTF
TGCAGCGGGAAGAGGCAGGGAGTTGACTATGGCTACACCTTC
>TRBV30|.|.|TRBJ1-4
CASLDGTNEKLFF
TGTGCCAGCCTTGACGGAACTAATGAAAAACTGTTTTTT
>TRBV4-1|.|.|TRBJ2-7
CASSHLTEAFYEQYF
TGCGCCAGCAGCCATCTGACGGAGGCATTTTACGAGCAGTACTTC
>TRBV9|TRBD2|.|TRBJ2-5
CASSSSGGWVETQYF
TGTGCCAGCAGCTCCAGCGGGGGGTGGGTAGAGACCCAGTACTTC
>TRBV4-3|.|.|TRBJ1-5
CASSQEAQGSSPQHF
TGCGCCAGCAGCCAAGAAGCACAGGGAAGTTCACCCCAGCATTTT
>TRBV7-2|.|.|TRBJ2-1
CASKVWDANYNEQFF
TGTGCCAGCAAGGTTTGGGACGCTAATTACAATGAGCAGTTCTTC
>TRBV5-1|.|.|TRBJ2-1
CASSRTVGVNEQFF
TGCGCCAGCAGCCGGACGGTGGGCGTCAATGAGCAGTTCTTC
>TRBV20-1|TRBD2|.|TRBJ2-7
CSAREAGVRLLYEQYF
TGCAGTGCTAGAGAAGCGGGGGTCCGTCTCCTTTACGAGCAGTACTTC
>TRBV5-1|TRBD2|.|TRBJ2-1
CASSLESGGAGISYEQFF
TGCGCCAGCAGCTTGGAAAGCGGGGGGGCAGGAATCAGCTATGAGCAGTTCTTC
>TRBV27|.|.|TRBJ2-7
CASSLEPRQSYEQYF
TGTGCCAGCAGTTTAGAACCCCGGCAGAGCTACGAGCAGTACTTC
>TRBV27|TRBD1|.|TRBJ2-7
CASRRTGGNYEQYF
TGTGCCAGCAGGAGGACAGGGGGAAACTACGAGCAGTACTTC